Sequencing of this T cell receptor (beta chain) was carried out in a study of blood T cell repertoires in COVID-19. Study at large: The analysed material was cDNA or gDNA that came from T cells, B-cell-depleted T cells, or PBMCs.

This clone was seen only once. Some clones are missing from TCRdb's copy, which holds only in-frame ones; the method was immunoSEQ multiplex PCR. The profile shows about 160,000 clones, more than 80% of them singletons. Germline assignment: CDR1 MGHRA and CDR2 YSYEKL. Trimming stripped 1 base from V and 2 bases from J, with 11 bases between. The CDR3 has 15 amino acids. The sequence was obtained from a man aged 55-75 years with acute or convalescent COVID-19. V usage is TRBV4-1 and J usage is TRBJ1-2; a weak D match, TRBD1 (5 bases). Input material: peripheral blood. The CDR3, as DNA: TGCGCCAGCAGCCAAGGACAAGGGGCCAACTATGGCTACACCTTC. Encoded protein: CASSQGQGANYGYTF.